These 13 T cell receptor beta chains came from one sample sequenced in a study of OX40 agonist ivuxolimab in advanced cancers. Clones were sequenced by immunoSEQ multiplex PCR, and TCRdb holds only the in-frame ones, with some missing. The profile shows approximately 86,000 clones, about 86% of them singletons. The material was CD4+ or CD8+ T cells sorted from blood, obtained in a trial of the OX40 agonist ivuxolimab. These receptors came from an adult with an advanced solid tumor such as melanoma, head and neck, liver or kidney cancer.

This clone was counted ten times or more. The genes are TRBV6-6 and TRBJ1-2; D not resolved. With 4 bases removed from V and 3 bases from J, the gap between germline ends came to 15 bases. The V gene's germline CDR1 is MNHNY and CDR2 SVGAGI (reference sequence). This CDR3 comprises 15 residues. The CDR3 loop reads CASSFSSEGHYGYTF. In nucleotides, the CDR3 is TGTGCCAGCAGTTTCTCCTCGGAGGGCCACTATGGCTACACCTTC.

The genes are TRBV28 and TRBJ1-3, with unresolved D. Trimming pared 3 bases from V and 2 bases from J, leaving 8 bases between. The germline V gene encodes CDR1 MDHEN and CDR2 SYDVKM. The length of the CDR3 is 14 residues. CDR3 protein: CASSFRPPGNTIYF. CDR3 bases: TGTGCCAGCAGTTTCCGCCCGCCTGGAAACACCATATATTTT.

The chain uses TRBV30 and TRBJ2-3; TRBD1 agrees at 8 bases. The CDR3 consists of 12 residues. Germline trimming cut 5 bases from V and 10 bases from J; bases unmatched to any gene: 8. CDR1 GTSNPN and CDR2 SVGIG come from the germline V gene (reference sequence). In nucleotides, the CDR3 is TGTGCCTGGGGACGACAGGGGTTTTCGCAGTATTTT. It codes for CAWGRQGFSQYF.

The V call is TRBV5-1, the J call TRBJ2-4; 7 bases match TRBD1. Germline V gene lookup returns CDR1 SGHRS and CDR2 YFSETQ. The J segment lost 6 bases and the V segment lost 5 bases, leaving 8 bases of the junction unmatched. The CDR3 length is 14 residues. The CDR3 nucleotides are TGCGCCAGCAGTTATACAGGGGAAGGAAACATTCAGTACTTC. This sequence encodes CASSYTGEGNIQYF.

The chain joins TRBV9 to TRBJ2-2; D might be TRBD1 (6 bases). CDR3 size: 14 residues. Trimming stripped 1 base from V and 9 bases from J, with 13 bases between. Germline CDR1 reads SGDLS; CDR2 reads YYNGEE. CDR3 nucleotide sequence: TGTGCCAGCAGCGTAATGGGGGCGCGAAGGGAGCTGTTTTTT. Protein: CASSVMGARRELFF.

The CDR3 sequence is CASSKGDRGTEAFF. DNA for the CDR3: TGTGCCAGCAGCAAAGGGGACAGGGGCACTGAAGCTTTCTTT. This chain joins TRBV4-2 and TRBJ1-1; 10 bases map to TRBD1. Germline trimming cut 5 bases from V and 4 bases from J; bases unmatched to any gene: 4. CDR3 length: 14 residues. CDR1 is LGHNA, CDR2 YNFKEQ, per germline.

The V call is TRBV27, the J call TRBJ1-6; no reliable D call. The V gene's germline CDR1 is MNHEY and CDR2 SMNVEV (reference sequence). V dropped 4 bases and J dropped 8 bases, with 12 bases sitting between them. The CDR3 contains 14 residues. CDR3 in amino acids: CASSSTGSYSPLHF. The DNA for the CDR3 is TGTGCCAGCAGTTCCACCGGGAGCTATTCACCCCTCCACTTT.

The gene calls are TRBV4-1 and TRBJ2-3, with 8 nucleotides matching TRBD2. The CDR3 loop spans 14 amino acids. Germline CDR1 is MGHRA and CDR2 is YSYEKL. The junction had 4 bases not matched to a gene; V was cut back by 2 bases and J by 6 bases. The CDR3 DNA follows: TGCGCCAGCAGCCAACCGGGGGGGGTGGATACGCAGTATTTT. This codes for CASSQPGGVDTQYF.

The CDR3 here is CASSSTGSSYNEQFF. Written as DNA, the CDR3 is TGTGCCAGCAGTTCGACCGGGAGTTCCTACAATGAGCAGTTCTTC. The chain carries TRBV6-4 and TRBJ2-1, with D possibly matching TRBD2 (6 bases). In germline, CDR1 is MRHNA, CDR2 SNTAGT. This CDR3 is built from 15 residues. V lost 5 bases and J 1 base, leaving 12 bases between the germline ends.

The CDR3 DNA reads TGCGCCAGCAGTGGGGACAGGGGGAGTGATACAGATACGCAGTATTTT. Encoded protein: CASSGDRGSDTDTQYF. V gene TRBV10-2 combines with J gene TRBJ2-3, with 11 bases fitting TRBD1. Trimming took 4 bases from V and 3 from J; bases not matched to a gene: 6. In germline, CDR1 is WSHSY, CDR2 SAAADI. This CDR3 comprises 16 residues.

The rearrangement links TRBV9 to TRBJ2-3; 10 bases match TRBD1. This CDR3 comprises 15 residues. V shed 0 bases and J 5 bases; nucleotides not matched to a gene: 3. Germline values: CDR1 SGDLS, CDR2 YYNGEE. In DNA form, the CDR3 reads TGTGCCAGCAGCGTAGGACAGGGGGCGGGAGATACGCAGTATTTT. Encoded protein: CASSVGQGAGDTQYF.

This clone occurred a few times. The chain uses TRBV5-1 and TRBJ1-1; D not certain. The germline V gene encodes CDR1 SGHRS and CDR2 YFSETQ. This CDR3 is built from 12 residues. Trimming shortened V by 2 bases and J by 3 bases, and 5 bases separated the two germline ends. The CDR3 coding sequence is TGCGCCAGCAGCTTCGGAGACACTGAAGCTTTCTTT. Translating gives CASSFGDTEAFF. Together with reference TRBV5-1 and TRBJ1-1, the CDR3 gives the full variable domain: KAGVTQTPRYLIKTRGQQVTLSCSPISGHRSVSWYQQTPGQGLQFLFEYFSETQRNKGNFPGRFSGRQFSNSRSEMNVSTLELGDSALYLCASSFGDTEAFFGQGTRLTVV.

A few counts support this clone. V usage is TRBV6-5 and J usage is TRBJ2-1; possibly TRBD1 for D (5 bases). The CDR3 extends over 15 amino acids. Germline CDR1 and CDR2: MNHEY and SVGAGI. V was cut by 0 bases and J by 5 bases, with 11 bases left in between. The CDR3 DNA reads TGTGCCAGCAGTTACTCCAGGGCGCTCAACAATGAGCAGTTCTTC. The encoded protein is CASSYSRALNNEQFF.